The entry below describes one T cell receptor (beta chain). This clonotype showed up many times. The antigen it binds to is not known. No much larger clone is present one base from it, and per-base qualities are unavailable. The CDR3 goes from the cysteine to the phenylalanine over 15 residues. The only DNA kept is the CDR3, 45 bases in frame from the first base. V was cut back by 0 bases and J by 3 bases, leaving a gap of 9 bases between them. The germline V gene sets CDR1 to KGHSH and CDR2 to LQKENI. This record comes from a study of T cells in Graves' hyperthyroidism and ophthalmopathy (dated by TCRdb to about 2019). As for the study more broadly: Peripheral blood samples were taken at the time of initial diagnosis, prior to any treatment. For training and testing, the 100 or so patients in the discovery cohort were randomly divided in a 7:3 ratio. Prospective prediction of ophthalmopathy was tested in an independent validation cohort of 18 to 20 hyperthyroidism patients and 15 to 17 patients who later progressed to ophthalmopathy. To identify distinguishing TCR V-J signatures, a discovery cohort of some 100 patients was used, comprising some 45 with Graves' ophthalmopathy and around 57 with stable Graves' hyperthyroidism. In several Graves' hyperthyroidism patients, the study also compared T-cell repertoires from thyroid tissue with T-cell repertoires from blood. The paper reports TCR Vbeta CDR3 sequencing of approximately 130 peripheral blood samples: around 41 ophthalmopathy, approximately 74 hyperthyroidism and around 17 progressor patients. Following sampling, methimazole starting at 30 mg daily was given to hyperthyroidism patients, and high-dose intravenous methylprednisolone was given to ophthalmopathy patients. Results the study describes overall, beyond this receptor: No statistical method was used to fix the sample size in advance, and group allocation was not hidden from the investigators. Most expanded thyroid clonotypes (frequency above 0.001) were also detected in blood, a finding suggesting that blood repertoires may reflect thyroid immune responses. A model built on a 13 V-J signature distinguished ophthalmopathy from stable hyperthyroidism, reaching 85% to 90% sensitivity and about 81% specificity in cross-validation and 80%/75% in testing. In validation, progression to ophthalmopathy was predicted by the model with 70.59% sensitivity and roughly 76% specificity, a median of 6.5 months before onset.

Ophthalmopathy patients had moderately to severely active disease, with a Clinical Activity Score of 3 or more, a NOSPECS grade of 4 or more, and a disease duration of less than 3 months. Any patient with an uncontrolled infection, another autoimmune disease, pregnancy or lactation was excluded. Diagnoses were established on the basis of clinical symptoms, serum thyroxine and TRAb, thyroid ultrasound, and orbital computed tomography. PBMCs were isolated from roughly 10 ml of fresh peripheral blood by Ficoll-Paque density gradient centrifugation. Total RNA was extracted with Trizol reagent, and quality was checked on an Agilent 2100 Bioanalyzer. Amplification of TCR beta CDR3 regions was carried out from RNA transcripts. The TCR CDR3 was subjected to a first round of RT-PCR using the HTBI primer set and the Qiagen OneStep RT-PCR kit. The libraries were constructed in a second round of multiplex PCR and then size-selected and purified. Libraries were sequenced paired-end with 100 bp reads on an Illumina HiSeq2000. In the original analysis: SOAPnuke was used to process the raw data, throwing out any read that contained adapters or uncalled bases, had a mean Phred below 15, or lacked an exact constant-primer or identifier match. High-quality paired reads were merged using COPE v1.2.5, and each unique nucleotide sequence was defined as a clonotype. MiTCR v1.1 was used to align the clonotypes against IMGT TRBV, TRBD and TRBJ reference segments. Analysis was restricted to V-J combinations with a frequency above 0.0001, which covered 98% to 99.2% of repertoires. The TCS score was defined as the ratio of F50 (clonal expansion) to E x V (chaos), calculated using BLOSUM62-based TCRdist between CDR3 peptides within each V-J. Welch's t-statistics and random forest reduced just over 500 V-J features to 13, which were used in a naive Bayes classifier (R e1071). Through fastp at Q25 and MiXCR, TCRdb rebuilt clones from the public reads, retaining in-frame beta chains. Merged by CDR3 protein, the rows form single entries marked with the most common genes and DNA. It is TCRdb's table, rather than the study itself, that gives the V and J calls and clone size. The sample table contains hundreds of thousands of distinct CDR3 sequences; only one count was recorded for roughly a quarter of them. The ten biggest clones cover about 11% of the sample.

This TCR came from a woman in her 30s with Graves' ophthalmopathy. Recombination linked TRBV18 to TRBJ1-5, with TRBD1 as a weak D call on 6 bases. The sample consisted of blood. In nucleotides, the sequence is TGTGCCAGCTCACCACCGGGACAAACCAATCAGCCCCAGCATTTT. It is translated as CASSPPGQTNQPQHF. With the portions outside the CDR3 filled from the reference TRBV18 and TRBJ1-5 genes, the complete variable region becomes NAGVMQNPRHLVRRRGQEARLRCSPMKGHSHVYWYRQLPEEGLKFMVYLQKENIIDESGMPKERFSAEFPKEGPSILRIQQVVRGDSAAYFCASSPPGQTNQPQHFGDGTRLSIL.